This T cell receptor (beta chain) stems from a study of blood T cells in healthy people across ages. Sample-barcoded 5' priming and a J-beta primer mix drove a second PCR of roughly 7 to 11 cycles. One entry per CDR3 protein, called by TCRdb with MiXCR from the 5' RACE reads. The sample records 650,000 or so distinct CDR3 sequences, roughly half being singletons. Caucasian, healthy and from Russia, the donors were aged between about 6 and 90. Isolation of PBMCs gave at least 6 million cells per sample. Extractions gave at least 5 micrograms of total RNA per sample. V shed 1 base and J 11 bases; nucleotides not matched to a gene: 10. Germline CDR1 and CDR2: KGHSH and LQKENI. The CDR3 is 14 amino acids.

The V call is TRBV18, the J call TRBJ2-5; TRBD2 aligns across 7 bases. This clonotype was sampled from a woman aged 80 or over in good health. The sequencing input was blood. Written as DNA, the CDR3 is TGTGCCAGCTCACCACTGACTAGCTTCGATGAGCAGTACTTC. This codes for CASSPLTSFDEQYF. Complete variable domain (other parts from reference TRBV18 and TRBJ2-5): NAGVMQNPRHLVRRRGQEARLRCSPMKGHSHVYWYRQLPEEGLKFMVYLQKENIIDESGMPKERFSAEFPKEGPSILRIQQVVRGDSAAYFCASSPLTSFDEQYFGPGTRLLVL.